This TCR beta chain was recorded in a study of blood T cell repertoires in COVID-19. Across the whole study: Some COVID-19 samples were acute and others convalescent; all came from the United States, Italy and Spain.

In the study's own analysis: How many nucleated cells were present was estimated from reference gene primer amplification. Sequenced by immunoSEQ multiplex PCR; TCRdb stores in-frame clones only, minus some. V and J calls and clone size follow that table, whereas D and trimming were derived from the DNA. This sample carries 180,000 or so clones, about 81% of them seen once, and the ten largest clones take about 8.4%. The CDR3 has 18 residues. From germline, CDR1 is LGHNA and CDR2 YSLEER. The J segment lost 4 bases and the V segment lost 0 bases, leaving 11 bases of the junction unmatched. The chain recombines TRBV4-3 with TRBJ2-1; TRBD2 aligns across 8 bases. Source material: peripheral blood. The TCR was taken from a woman aged 70 to 79 with acute or convalescent COVID-19. In nucleotides, the CDR3 is TGCGCCAGCAGCCAAGATTACGGGGGGGCTAAGGAATACAATGAGCAGTTCTTC. Translated: CASSQDYGGAKEYNEQFF.